This T cell receptor beta chain was identified during a study of blood T cell repertoires in COVID-19. The V and J ends lost 5 bases and 6 bases respectively, with 16 bases between them. Germline assignment: CDR1 SNHLY and CDR2 FYNNEI. The CDR3 contains 14 residues. Sequencing was performed with immunoSEQ multiplex PCR; in TCRdb, only in-frame clones are kept and a portion is missing. The sample contains roughly 400,000 clones, approximately 85% of which appear only once. The TCR comes from a woman aged 40-49 years with acute COVID-19. The genes are TRBV2 and TRBJ1-2; perhaps TRBD1 as D (6 bases). Sample: PBMCs or T cells enriched from blood (not recorded which). The CDR3, as DNA: TGTGCCAGCAGTTTTTTGGACAGTAAGGATGGCTACACCTTC. Protein: CASSFLDSKDGYTF.